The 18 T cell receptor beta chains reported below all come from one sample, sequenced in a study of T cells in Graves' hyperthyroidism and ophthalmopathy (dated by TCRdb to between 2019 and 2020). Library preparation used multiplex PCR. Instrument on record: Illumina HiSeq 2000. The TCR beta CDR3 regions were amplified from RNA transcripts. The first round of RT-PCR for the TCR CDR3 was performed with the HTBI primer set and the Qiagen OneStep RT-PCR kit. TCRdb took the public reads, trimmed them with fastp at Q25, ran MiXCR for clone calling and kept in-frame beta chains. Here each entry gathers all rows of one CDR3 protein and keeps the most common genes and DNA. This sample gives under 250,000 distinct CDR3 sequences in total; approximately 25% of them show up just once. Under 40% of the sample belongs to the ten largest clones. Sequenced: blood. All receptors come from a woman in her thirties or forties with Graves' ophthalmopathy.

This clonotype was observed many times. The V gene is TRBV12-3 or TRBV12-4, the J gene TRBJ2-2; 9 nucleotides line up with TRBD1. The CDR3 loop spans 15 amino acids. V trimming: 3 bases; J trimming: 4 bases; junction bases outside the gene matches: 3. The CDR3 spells CASSFGTGSTGELFF. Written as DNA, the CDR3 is TGTGCCAGCAGTTTCGGGACAGGGAGCACCGGGGAGCTGTTTTTT.

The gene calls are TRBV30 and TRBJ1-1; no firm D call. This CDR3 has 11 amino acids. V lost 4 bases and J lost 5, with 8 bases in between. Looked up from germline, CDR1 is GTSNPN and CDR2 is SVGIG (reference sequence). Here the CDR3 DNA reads TGTGCCTGGACGAGAGGGACTGAAGCTTTCTTT. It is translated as CAWTRGTEAFF.

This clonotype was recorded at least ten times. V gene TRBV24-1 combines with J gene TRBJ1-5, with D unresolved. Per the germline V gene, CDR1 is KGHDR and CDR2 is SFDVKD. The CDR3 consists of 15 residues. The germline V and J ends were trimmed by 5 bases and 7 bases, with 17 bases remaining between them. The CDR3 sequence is CATSGYGNGGQPQHF. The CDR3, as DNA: TGTGCCACCAGTGGGTACGGGAACGGTGGCCAGCCCCAGCATTTT.

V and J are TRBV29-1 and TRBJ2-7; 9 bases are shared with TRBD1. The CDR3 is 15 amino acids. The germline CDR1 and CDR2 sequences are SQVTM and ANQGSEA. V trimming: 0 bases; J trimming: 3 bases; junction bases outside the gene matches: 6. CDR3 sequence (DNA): TGCAGCGTTGAAGAAACGGGACAGGGTTTCTACGAGCAGTACTTC. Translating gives CSVEETGQGFYEQYF.

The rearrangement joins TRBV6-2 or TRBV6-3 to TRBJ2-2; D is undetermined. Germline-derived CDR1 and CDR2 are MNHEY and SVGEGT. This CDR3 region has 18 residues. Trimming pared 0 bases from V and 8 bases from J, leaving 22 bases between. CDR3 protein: CASSYSDPGQKRWGELFF. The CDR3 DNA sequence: TGTGCCAGCAGTTACTCGGACCCCGGGCAGAAGAGATGGGGGGAGCTGTTTTTT.

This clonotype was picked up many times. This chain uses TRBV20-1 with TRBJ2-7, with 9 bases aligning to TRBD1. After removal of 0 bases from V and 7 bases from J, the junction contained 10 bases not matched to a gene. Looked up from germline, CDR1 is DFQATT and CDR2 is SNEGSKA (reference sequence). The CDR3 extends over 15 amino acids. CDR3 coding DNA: TGCAGTGCTAGAGATCTCAGGACAGGGGATACAGAGCAGTACTTC. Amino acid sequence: CSARDLRTGDTEQYF.

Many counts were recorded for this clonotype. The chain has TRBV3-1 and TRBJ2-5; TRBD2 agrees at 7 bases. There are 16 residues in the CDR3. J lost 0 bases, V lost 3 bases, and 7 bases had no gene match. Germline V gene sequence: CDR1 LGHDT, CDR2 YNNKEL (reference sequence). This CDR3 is CASSQLADKYQETQYF. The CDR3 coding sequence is TGTGCCAGCAGCCAGCTAGCGGACAAGTACCAAGAGACCCAGTACTTC.

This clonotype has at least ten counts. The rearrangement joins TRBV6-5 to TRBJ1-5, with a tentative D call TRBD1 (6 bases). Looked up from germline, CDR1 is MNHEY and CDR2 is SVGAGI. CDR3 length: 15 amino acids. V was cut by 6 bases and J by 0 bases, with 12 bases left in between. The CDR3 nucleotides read TGTGCCAGCAGGCAAGGGGGGGATAGCAATCAGCCCCAGCATTTT. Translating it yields CASRQGGDSNQPQHF.

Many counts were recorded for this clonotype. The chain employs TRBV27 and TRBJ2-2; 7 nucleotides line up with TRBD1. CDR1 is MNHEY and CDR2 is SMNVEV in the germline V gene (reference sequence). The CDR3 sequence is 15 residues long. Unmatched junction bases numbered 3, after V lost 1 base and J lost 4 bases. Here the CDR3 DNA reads TGTGCCAGCAGTTTATGGGGACAGATCACCGGGGAGCTGTTTTTT. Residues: CASSLWGQITGELFF.

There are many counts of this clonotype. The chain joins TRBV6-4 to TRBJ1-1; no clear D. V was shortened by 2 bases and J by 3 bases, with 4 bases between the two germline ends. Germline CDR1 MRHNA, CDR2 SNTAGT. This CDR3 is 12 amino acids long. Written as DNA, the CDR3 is TGTGCCAGCAGTGACCTACACACTGAAGCTTTCTTT. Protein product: CASSDLHTEAFF.

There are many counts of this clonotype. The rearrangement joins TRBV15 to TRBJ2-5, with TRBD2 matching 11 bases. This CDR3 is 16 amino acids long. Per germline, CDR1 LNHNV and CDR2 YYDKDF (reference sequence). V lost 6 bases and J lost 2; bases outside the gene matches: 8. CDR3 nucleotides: TGTGCCACCAGGGTCGGGACTAGCGGACCTCAAGAGACCCAGTACTTC. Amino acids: CATRVGTSGPQETQYF.

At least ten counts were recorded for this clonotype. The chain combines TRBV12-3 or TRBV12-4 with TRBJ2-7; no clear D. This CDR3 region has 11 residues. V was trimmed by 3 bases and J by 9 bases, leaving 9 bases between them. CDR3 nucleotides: TGTGCCAGCAGTTTTGGGGTAGGGCAGTACTTC. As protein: CASSFGVGQYF.

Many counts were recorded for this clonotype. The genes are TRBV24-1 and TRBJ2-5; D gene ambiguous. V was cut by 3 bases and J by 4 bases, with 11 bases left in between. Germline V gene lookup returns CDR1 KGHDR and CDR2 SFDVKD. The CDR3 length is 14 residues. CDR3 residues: CATSDIGSGETQYF. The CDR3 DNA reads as TGTGCCACCAGTGATATAGGGTCGGGAGAGACCCAGTACTTC.

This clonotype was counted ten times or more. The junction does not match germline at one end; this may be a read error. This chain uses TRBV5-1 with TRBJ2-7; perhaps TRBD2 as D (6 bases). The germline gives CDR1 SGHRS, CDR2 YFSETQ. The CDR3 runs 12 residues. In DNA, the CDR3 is TGTGCCAGCAGCTCGGAGGGGAACGAGCAGTACTTC. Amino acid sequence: CASSSEGNEQYF.

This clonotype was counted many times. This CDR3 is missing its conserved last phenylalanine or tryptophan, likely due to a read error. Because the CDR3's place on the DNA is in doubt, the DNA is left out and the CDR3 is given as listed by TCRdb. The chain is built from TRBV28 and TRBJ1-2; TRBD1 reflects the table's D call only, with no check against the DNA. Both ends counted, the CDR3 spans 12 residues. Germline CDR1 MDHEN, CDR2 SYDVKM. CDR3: CASSLSGGQGEL.

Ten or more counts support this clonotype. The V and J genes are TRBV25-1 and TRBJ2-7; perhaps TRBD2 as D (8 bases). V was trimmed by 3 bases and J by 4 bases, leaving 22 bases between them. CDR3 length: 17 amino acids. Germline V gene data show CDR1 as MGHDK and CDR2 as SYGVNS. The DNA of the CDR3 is TGTGCCAGCAGTGACCTCGGGAGGGGGCGGTTGGAATACGAGCAGTACTTC. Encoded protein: CASSDLGRGRLEYEQYF.

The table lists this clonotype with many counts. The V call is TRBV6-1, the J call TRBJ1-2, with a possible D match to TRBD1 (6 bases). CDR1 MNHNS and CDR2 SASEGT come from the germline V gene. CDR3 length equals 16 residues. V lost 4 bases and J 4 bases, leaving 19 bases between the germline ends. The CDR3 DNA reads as TGTGCCAGCAGTGCAACTCCTCGTTTGGGGGCCTATGGCTACACCTTC. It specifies CASSATPRLGAYGYTF.

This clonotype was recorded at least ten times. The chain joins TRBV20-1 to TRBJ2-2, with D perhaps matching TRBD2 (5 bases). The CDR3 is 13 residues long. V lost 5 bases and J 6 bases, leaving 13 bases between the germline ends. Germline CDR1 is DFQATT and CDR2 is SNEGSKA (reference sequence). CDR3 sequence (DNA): TGCAGTGCTCCTCGGGGTAGCTCCGGGGAGCTGTTTTTT. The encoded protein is CSAPRGSSGELFF.